This TCR beta chain was recorded in a study of blood T cell repertoires in COVID-19. Study background: From the United States, Italy and Spain came samples of acute and convalescent COVID-19.

Per the authors' pipeline: How many nucleated cells were present was estimated from reference gene primer amplification. The table came from immunoSEQ multiplex PCR; TCRdb's copy has only in-frame clones and leaves some out. The V and J calls and clone size are taken from that table; D and trimming were inferred from the DNA. The sample yields 140,000 or so clones, about 87% seen once. CDR3 length: 15 amino acids. Germline-derived CDR1 and CDR2 are SGDLS and YYNGEE. Trimming left V 8 bases short and J 0 bases short, with 18 bases between. The chain recombines TRBV9 with TRBJ2-7, with D possibly matching TRBD1 (6 bases). This TCR was sampled from a man aged 60-69 years with active or convalescent COVID-19. The specimen was peripheral blood. CDR3 residues: CASSTQGSGSYEQYF. Written as DNA, the CDR3 is TGTGCCAGTAGTACCCAGGGGTCCGGCTCCTACGAGCAGTACTTC.